The TCR beta chain described here comes from a study of shared clonotypes between healthy human individuals. Study overall: Each donor had three CD4 naive, three CD4 memory, two CD8 naive and one CD8 memory plate. Notes on the study in general: Richness estimates generally favored naive over memory subsets. A reduction in generation probabilities was seen for non-shared clonotypes relative to those shared by all four donors.

Turning to this clone: The antigen is unknown.

This CDR3 comprises 14 residues. The V segment lost 5 bases and the J segment 6 bases; nucleotides outside the gene matches: 4. Germline lookup yields CDR1 SGHAT and CDR2 FQNNGV. Method: immunoSEQ multiplex PCR; TCRdb's copy keeps in-frame clones and lacks some. The sample gives 850,000 to 1,100,000 clones, 77% of which show up once; 0.89% is in the top ten. Sequenced input: memory CD4+ T cells from PBMCs. Subset in this sample: CD45RA-negative fraction. The chain combines TRBV11-2 with TRBJ2-2, with 9 bases that match TRBD1. The TCR comes from a man between 18 and 35 years old in good health. Some clones in this sample may be carry-over from other donors' samples. CDR3 sequence reads: CASSPRQGAGELFF. DNA of the CDR3: TGTGCCAGCAGCCCCCGACAGGGGGCCGGGGAGCTGTTTTTT. The variable domain in full, completed from reference TRBV11-2 and TRBJ2-2, reads EAGVAQSPRYKIIEKRQSVAFWCNPISGHATLYWYQQILGQGPKLLIQFQNNGVVDDSQLPKDRFSAERLKGVDSTLKIQPAKLEDSAVYLCASSPRQGAGELFFGEGSRLTVL.